This T cell receptor (beta chain) was identified in a study of T cells in Graves' hyperthyroidism and ophthalmopathy. This CDR3 has 14 amino acids. The V end was cut by 2 bases, the J end by 11 bases, with 13 bases between. CDR1 and CDR2 (germline): MDHEN, SYDVKM. This sample holds PBMCs from under 11 ml fresh peripheral blood. The investigators amplified TCR beta CDR3 regions from RNA transcripts. An initial round of RT-PCR targeting the TCR CDR3 relied on the HTBI primer set. TCRdb re-called the multiplex PCR reads with MiXCR, one entry per CDR3 protein. The sample includes hundreds of thousands of distinct CDR3 sequences, about 38% of them seen just once. Only a few counts were recorded for this clonotype.

The source material was blood. The clonotype was recovered from a man younger than 35 with Graves' hyperthyroidism. The V gene is TRBV28, the J gene TRBJ1-6; D unresolved. The CDR3 region is CASSLAAHRAPLHF. The CDR3 coding sequence is TGTGCCAGCAGTTTAGCGGCACATAGGGCACCCCTCCACTTT.